Shown below are 28 T cell receptor beta chains from a single sample sequenced in a study of blood T cell repertoires in COVID-19. Clones were read by immunoSEQ multiplex PCR, and TCRdb kept only the in-frame ones, dropping some. The sample holds some 220,000 clones, about 83% seen once. Sequences were obtained from peripheral blood. Receptors were obtained from a man in his fifties or sixties with acute or convalescent COVID-19.

V gene TRBV28 combines with J gene TRBJ1-3, with D possibly being TRBD1 (6 bases). The CDR3 length is 13 residues. Trimming cost V 9 bases and J 4 bases, with 13 bases left between them. Germline CDR1 MDHEN, CDR2 SYDVKM. The CDR3 protein is CASRGAGGNTIYF. In nucleotides, the CDR3 is TGTGCCAGTCGGGGGGCAGGGGGAAACACCATATATTTT.

V and J are TRBV7-2 and TRBJ1-6; tentatively, D is TRBD1 (6 bases). From germline, CDR1 is SGHTA and CDR2 FQGNSA. The CDR3 has 16 amino acids. V lost 4 bases and J 3 bases, leaving 13 bases between the germline ends. In DNA form, the CDR3 reads TGTGCCAGCAGCTCGCCGAACAGGGTCTATAATTCACCCCTCCACTTT. Translation gives CASSSPNRVYNSPLHF.

This clone was seen more than once but under ten times. V gene TRBV6-6 combines with J gene TRBJ1-2; maybe TRBD1 (6 bases). Germline CDR1 reads MNHNY; CDR2 reads SVGAGI (reference sequence). This CDR3 is 13 amino acids long. V was trimmed by 5 bases and J by 1 base, leaving 8 bases between them. CDR3 nucleotide sequence: TGTGCCAGCAGTCCACAGGGTAACTATGGCTACACCTTC. It yields the protein CASSPQGNYGYTF.

V gene TRBV3-1 (or the pseudogene TRBV3-2) combines with J gene TRBJ2-1, with D possibly being TRBD2 (5 bases). The V end lost 6 bases, the J end lost 0 bases, and 12 bases lay between the germline ends. Germline CDR1 is LGHDT and CDR2 is YNNKEL (reference sequence). The CDR3 consists of 15 residues. CDR3 sequence reads: CASRADASSYNEQFF. The CDR3 DNA follows: TGTGCCAGCAGAGCGGACGCGAGCTCCTACAATGAGCAGTTCTTC.

In this sample, this clone turned up a few times. The chain joins TRBV6-1 to TRBJ2-2; D uncertain. The V gene lost 0 bases and the J gene lost 3 bases, with 8 bases spanning the gap. This CDR3 spans 15 amino acids. The V gene's germline CDR1 is MNHNS and CDR2 SASEGT. The CDR3 sequence is CASSEAQLDTGELFF. The CDR3 nucleotides read TGTGCCAGCAGTGAAGCGCAACTGGACACCGGGGAGCTGTTTTTT.

This chain links TRBV1 with TRBJ2-1; the table's D call TRBD2 went unverified against the DNA. TRBV1 is noted as a pseudogene. CDR3 size: 14 residues. The CDR3 DNA follows: TGCACCAGCAGCCAAAGCGGGGGAGGCAATGAGCAGTTCTTC. This gives the protein CTSSQSGGGNEQFF.

This chain links TRBV10-3 with TRBJ1-6, with D unresolved. Trimming left V 2 bases short and J 9 bases short, with 17 bases between. Germline V lookup: CDR1 ENHRY, CDR2 SYGVKD. This CDR3 spans 16 amino acids. The CDR3 protein is CAISEQDYKAGSPLHF. CDR3 coding DNA: TGTGCCATCAGTGAGCAAGACTACAAAGCTGGTTCACCCCTCCACTTT.

V usage is TRBV28 and J usage is TRBJ2-7, with D possibly TRBD1 on 5 matching bases. Germline CDR1 is MDHEN and CDR2 is SYDVKM. V lost 7 bases to trimming and J lost 4 bases, with 11 bases between them. This CDR3 is 12 amino acids long. CDR3 in DNA: TGTGCCAGCACCCTCCCAGGGTACGAGCAGTACTTC. This translates into CASTLPGYEQYF.

V and J are TRBV7-9 and TRBJ1-6; D perhaps matches TRBD1 (6 bases). There are 14 residues in the CDR3. Germline V lookup: CDR1 SEHNR, CDR2 FQNEAQ (reference sequence). Trimming removed 5 bases at V and 9 bases at J, with 14 bases between. The CDR3 DNA reads TGTGCCAGCAGCCCCCAGGGGCTGGGTTCACCCCTCCACTTT. It encodes CASSPQGLGSPLHF.

J is TRBJ2-2 and V is TRBV28; 10 bases fit TRBD1. Germline V gives CDR1 MDHEN, CDR2 SYDVKM. This CDR3 has 14 amino acids. Trimming cost V 9 bases and J 8 bases; bases outside gene matches: 9. CDR3 DNA sequence: TGTGCCAGTGGCTTCGACAGGGGGCAGGGGGAGCTGTTTTTT. Amino acid sequence: CASGFDRGQGELFF.

The rearrangement links TRBV9 to TRBJ1-1; TRBD1 is a possible D gene (6 bases). The germline gives CDR1 SGDLS, CDR2 YYNGEE. The CDR3 covers 16 residues. V lost 2 bases and J lost 1, with 15 bases in between. CDR3 DNA: TGTGCCAGCAGCGTTTTGTCGGCAGGGGCGAACACTGAAGCTTTCTTT. Protein: CASSVLSAGANTEAFF.

V usage is TRBV5-6 and J usage is TRBJ2-3; 8 nucleotides agree with TRBD1. Germline loops: CDR1 SGHDT, CDR2 YYEEEE. Trimming cost V 4 bases and J 4 bases; bases outside gene matches: 5. The CDR3 runs 14 residues. CDR3 coding DNA: TGTGCCAGCAGCGCAGGACAGGGCCCAGATACGCAGTATTTT. As protein: CASSAGQGPDTQYF.

This chain connects TRBV6-5 to TRBJ1-2; D is undetermined. Per germline, CDR1 MNHEY and CDR2 SVGAGI. V was cut by 7 bases and J by 6 bases, with 15 bases left in between. The CDR3 sequence is 13 residues long. The chain's CDR3 is CASIRTVRDGYTF. CDR3 coding DNA: TGTGCCAGCATCCGAACGGTGAGGGATGGCTACACCTTC.

This clone occurred a few times. V and J are TRBV19 and TRBJ1-5; 8 bases line up with TRBD1. The germline V gene encodes CDR1 LNHDA and CDR2 SQIVND (reference sequence). The CDR3 is 19 residues long. V shed 1 base, J shed 7 bases, and the junction held 18 bases outside the gene matches. CDR3 loop: CASSIASRQGSFRSQPQHF. The CDR3 region has the DNA TGTGCCAGTAGTATAGCGTCGAGACAGGGGTCGTTTCGGAGCCAGCCCCAGCATTTT.

The chain carries TRBV4-1 and TRBJ2-2; D possibly corresponds to TRBD2 (6 bases). Germline CDR1 MGHRA, CDR2 YSYEKL. V was pared by 4 bases and J by 5 bases, with 17 bases between. CDR3 length equals 16 residues. The CDR3 DNA reads TGCGCCAGCAGCCCCGCGGGAACCCGAAGTACCGGGGAGCTGTTTTTT. The encoded protein is CASSPAGTRSTGELFF.

This clone has a handful of counts. The rearrangement joins TRBV7-9 to TRBJ2-7, with 9 bases identical to TRBD2. Trimming removed 3 bases from V and 2 bases from J; junction bases left unmatched: 2. Germline V gene sequence: CDR1 SEHNR, CDR2 FQNEAQ (reference sequence). This CDR3 is 14 amino acids long. CDR3 sequence: CASSFGGRAYEQYF. CDR3 nucleotide sequence: TGTGCCAGCAGCTTCGGCGGGAGGGCCTACGAGCAGTACTTC.

The rearrangement joins TRBV6-5 to TRBJ2-7, with a possible D match to TRBD1 (6 bases). Looked up from germline, CDR1 is MNHEY and CDR2 is SVGAGI. This CDR3 has 15 amino acids. Trimming took off 0 bases at V and 2 bases at J, with 11 bases between the two ends. CDR3: CASSYSPPGAYEQYF. CDR3 sequence (DNA): TGTGCCAGCAGTTACTCTCCCCCAGGGGCCTACGAGCAGTACTTC.

The CDR3 loop is CASSQGGDYEQYF. CDR3 nucleotide sequence: TGCGCCAGCAGCCAAGGTGGAGATTACGAGCAGTACTTC. The chain joins TRBV4-1 to TRBJ2-7; D not resolved. Trimming removed 1 base at V and 4 bases at J, with 8 bases between. The V gene's germline CDR1 is MGHRA and CDR2 YSYEKL. The CDR3 runs 13 residues.

This chain uses TRBV12-2 with TRBJ2-7; TRBD1 is the table's D call, not checked against the DNA. TRBV12-2 constitutes a pseudogene. CDR3 length: 16 amino acids. CDR3 nucleotides: TGTGCAAGTCGCTTAGCGCTTGGGCTCCCCTCCTACGAGCAGTACTTC. Its translation: CASRLALGLPSYEQYF.

This clone appeared once. The gene calls are TRBV5-6 and TRBJ2-7; 8 nucleotides line up with TRBD2. This CDR3 region has 14 residues. Trimming cost V 4 bases and J 2 bases; bases outside gene matches: 5. In germline, CDR1 is SGHDT, CDR2 YYEEEE. Here the CDR3 reads CASSTSGYAYEQYF. In DNA, the CDR3 is TGTGCCAGCAGCACTAGCGGTTATGCCTACGAGCAGTACTTC.

This chain uses TRBV27 with TRBJ1-2, with D maybe TRBD1 (5 bases). The CDR3 has 13 residues. Germline V gene data show CDR1 as MNHEY and CDR2 as SMNVEV (reference sequence). V lost 4 bases to trimming and J lost 3 bases, with 9 bases between them. The DNA for the CDR3 is TGTGCCAGCAGTTCACAGGCGTACTATGGCTACACCTTC. Amino acid sequence: CASSSQAYYGYTF.

The J gene is TRBJ1-5, the V gene TRBV3-1 (or the pseudogene TRBV3-2); unclear D gene. Germline V gene lookup returns CDR1 LGHDT and CDR2 YNNKEL (reference sequence). V was shortened by 0 bases and J by 5 bases, with 5 bases between the two germline ends. The CDR3 covers 13 residues. The CDR3: CASSQDPDQPQHF. CDR3 in DNA: TGTGCCAGCAGCCAAGATCCGGATCAGCCCCAGCATTTT.

This clone was counted between two and nine times. J is TRBJ2-7 and V is TRBV4-1, with D perhaps matching TRBD1 (6 bases). The V and J ends lost 1 base and 3 bases respectively, with 10 bases between them. From germline, CDR1 is MGHRA and CDR2 YSYEKL. This CDR3 region has 14 residues. CDR3 residues: CASSQVRDNYEQYF. The CDR3 nucleotides are TGCGCCAGCAGCCAAGTCCGGGACAACTACGAGCAGTACTTC.

The V and J genes are TRBV3-1 (or the pseudogene TRBV3-2) and TRBJ1-3; D is unresolved. Germline V lookup: CDR1 LGHDT, CDR2 YNNKEL (reference sequence). The V end lost 3 bases, the J end lost 6 bases, and 9 bases lay between the germline ends. CDR3 length equals 13 residues. CDR3 nucleotide sequence: TGTGCCAGCAGCCAGGGAGGTCAAAACACCATATATTTT. Translated: CASSQGGQNTIYF.

The chain recombines TRBV28 with TRBJ2-7; a weak D match, TRBD2 (5 bases). Germline V gives CDR1 MDHEN, CDR2 SYDVKM. Between the trimmed V and J ends, which lost 4 bases and 7 bases, there was a span of 8 bases. The CDR3 runs 11 residues. The CDR3 bases are TGTGCCAGCAGTTGGACGGGGGAGCAGTACTTC. Amino acids: CASSWTGEQYF.

This chain uses TRBV28 with TRBJ2-1; weak D call: TRBD2 (5 bases). CDR3 length: 16 amino acids. Germline V gene lookup returns CDR1 MDHEN and CDR2 SYDVKM. The V gene lost 6 bases and the J gene lost 1 base, with 16 bases spanning the gap. DNA for the CDR3: TGTGCCAGCAGGAACGGGATTGTAACGTCCTACAATGAGCAGTTCTTC. Protein sequence: CASRNGIVTSYNEQFF.

The V gene is TRBV9, the J gene TRBJ1-5; 10 positions agree with TRBD1. The CDR3 extends over 17 amino acids. V trimming: 0 bases; J trimming: 2 bases; junction bases outside the gene matches: 5. Germline V gene lookup returns CDR1 SGDLS and CDR2 YYNGEE. CDR3 nucleotides: TGTGCCAGCAGCGTAGAGAGGGGGACAGGGGGCAATCAGCCCCAGCATTTT. Protein product: CASSVERGTGGNQPQHF.

CDR3 sequence (DNA): TGTGCCAGCATGGGGGGATCCTATGGCTACACCTTC. As protein: CASMGGSYGYTF. The chain joins TRBV6-5 to TRBJ1-2; perhaps TRBD1 as D (5 bases). The V gene lost 7 bases and the J gene lost 4 bases, with 10 bases spanning the gap. The CDR3 contains 12 residues. Germline loops: CDR1 MNHEY, CDR2 SVGAGI.